This TCR beta chain was captured in a study of blood T cell repertoires in COVID-19. Study summary: Sites in the United States, Italy and Spain provided acute and convalescent COVID-19 samples. The analysed material was cDNA or gDNA that came from T cells, B-cell-depleted T cells, or PBMCs.

Authors' analysis steps: Reference gene primer amplification gave estimated nucleated cell counts. The method was immunoSEQ multiplex PCR; TCRdb's version includes in-frame clones alone and lacks a portion of them. D and trimming come from the DNA, and the V and J calls and clone size come from that table. The sample holds over 65,000 clones, 70% to 90% seen once. V was clipped by 4 bases and J by 1 base; unmatched bases: 6. The CDR3 is 16 residues long. Germline V CDR1 and CDR2: SGHTA, FQGNSA. The source of this sequence is a man of 80 years or more with COVID-19, enrolled during active disease. The sample was peripheral blood. V is TRBV7-2 and J is TRBJ2-3; TRBD2 matches 9 bases. The CDR3 DNA follows: TGTGCCAGCAGCTCGGTAGCGGGGGCCCGCACAGATACGCAGTATTTT. It yields the protein CASSSVAGARTDTQYF.